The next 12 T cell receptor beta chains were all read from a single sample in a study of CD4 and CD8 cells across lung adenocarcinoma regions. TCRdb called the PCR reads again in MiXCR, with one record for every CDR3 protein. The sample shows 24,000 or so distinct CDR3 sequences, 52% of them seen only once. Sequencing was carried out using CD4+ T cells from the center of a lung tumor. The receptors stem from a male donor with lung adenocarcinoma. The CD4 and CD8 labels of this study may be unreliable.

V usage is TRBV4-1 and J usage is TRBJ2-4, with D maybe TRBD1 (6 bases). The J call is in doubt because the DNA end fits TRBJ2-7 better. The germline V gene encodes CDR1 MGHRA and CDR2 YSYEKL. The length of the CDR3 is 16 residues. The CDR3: CASSQGRGGPSYEQYF. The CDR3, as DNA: TGCGCCAGCAGCCAAGGGCGTGGGGGCCCATCCTACGAGCAGTACTTC.

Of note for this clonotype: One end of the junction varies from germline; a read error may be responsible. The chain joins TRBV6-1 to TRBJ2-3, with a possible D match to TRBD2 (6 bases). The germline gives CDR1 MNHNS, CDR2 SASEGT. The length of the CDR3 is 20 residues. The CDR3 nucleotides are TGTGCCAGCAGACGATCCCCTATGGCGGGGCAGGCTATGAACACAGAGACGCAGTATTTT. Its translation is CASRRSPMAGQAMNTETQYF.

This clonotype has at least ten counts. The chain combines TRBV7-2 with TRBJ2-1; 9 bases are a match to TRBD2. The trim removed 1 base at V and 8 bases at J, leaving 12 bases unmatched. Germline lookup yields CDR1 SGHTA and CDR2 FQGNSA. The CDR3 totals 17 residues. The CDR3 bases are TGTGCCAGCAGCTTAGATGGGATTGGCGGGAGGGCCTATGAGCAGTTCTTC. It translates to CASSLDGIGGRAYEQFF.

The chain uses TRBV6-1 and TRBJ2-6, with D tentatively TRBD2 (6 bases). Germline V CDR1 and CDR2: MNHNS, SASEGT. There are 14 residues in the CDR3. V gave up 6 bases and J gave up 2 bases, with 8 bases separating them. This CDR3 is CASRASAGANVLTF. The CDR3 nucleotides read TGTGCCAGCAGGGCTAGCGCTGGGGCCAACGTCCTGACTTTC.

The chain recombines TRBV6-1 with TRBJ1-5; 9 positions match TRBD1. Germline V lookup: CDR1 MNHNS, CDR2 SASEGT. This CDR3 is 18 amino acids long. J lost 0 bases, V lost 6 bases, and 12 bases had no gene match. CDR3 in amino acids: CASSRNRGPSYSNQPQHF. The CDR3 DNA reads TGTGCCAGCAGCCGAAACAGGGGGCCAAGTTATAGCAATCAGCCCCAGCATTTT.

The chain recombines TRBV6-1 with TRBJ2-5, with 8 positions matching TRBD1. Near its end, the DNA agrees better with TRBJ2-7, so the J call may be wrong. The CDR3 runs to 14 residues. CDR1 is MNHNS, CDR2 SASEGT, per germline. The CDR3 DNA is TGTGCCAGCAGAACCGGGACAGGCTTTTACGAGCAGTACTTC. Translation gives CASRTGTGFYEQYF.

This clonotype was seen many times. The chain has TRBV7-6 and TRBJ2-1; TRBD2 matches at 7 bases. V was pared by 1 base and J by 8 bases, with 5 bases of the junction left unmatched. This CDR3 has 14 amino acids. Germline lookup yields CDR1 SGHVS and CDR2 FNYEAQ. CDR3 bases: TGTGCCAGCAGCTTAGGGGCTGGGGGGGATGAGCAGTTCTTC. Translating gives CASSLGAGGDEQFF.

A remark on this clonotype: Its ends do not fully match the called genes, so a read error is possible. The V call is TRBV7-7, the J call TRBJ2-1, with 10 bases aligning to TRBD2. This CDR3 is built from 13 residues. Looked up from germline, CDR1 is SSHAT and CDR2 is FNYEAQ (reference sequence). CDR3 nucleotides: TGTGCTAGCAGCACCGGGACTAGCGATGAGCAGTTCTTC. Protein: CASSTGTSDEQFF.

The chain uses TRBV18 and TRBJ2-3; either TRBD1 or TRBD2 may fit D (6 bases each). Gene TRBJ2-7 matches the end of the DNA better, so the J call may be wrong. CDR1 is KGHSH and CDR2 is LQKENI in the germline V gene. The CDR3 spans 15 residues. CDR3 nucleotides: TGTGCCGGGGGGCCCGGGGGCCGTGACCCAGATACGCAGTACTTC. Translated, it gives CAGGPGGRDPDTQYF.

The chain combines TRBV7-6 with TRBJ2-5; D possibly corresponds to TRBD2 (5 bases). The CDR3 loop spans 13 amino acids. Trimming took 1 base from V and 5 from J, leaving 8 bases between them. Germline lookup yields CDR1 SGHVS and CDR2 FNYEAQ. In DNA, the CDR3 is TGTGCCAGCAGCTTAGAAGGCGGGGAGACCCAGTACTTC. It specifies CASSLEGGETQYF.

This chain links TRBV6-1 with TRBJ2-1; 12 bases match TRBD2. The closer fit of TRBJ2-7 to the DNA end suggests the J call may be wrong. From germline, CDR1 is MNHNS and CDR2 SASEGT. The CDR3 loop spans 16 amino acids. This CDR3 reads CASRRGLAGSSYEQYF. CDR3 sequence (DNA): TGTGCCAGCAGGCGCGGACTAGCGGGAAGCTCCTACGAGCAGTACTTC.

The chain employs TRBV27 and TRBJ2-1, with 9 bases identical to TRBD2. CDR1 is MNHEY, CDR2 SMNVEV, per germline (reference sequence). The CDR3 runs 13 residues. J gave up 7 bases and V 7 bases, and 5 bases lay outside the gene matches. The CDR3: CASTKAGGNEQFF. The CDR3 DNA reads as TGTGCCAGCACGAAGGCGGGAGGGAATGAGCAGTTCTTC.